This T cell receptor (beta chain) was sequenced in a study of vaccination and CD4 T cells after COVID-19. Comment on this clonotype: Its antigen remains unidentified.

The Oncomine TCR Beta short-read assay was applied to DNA of cultured CD4+ T cells. Each CDR3 protein gets one entry after TCRdb re-called the PCR reads with MiXCR. The profile shows under 13,000 distinct CDR3 sequences, around 41% of them singletons. Between the trimmed V and J ends, which lost 7 bases and 1 base, there was a span of 13 bases. This CDR3 has 14 residues. Looked up from germline, CDR1 is MNHNS and CDR2 is SASEGT. The treatment was: roughly nine-day PBMC culture with coronavirus spike peptide pools or control peptides (ViraFEST assay). The genes are TRBV6-1 and TRBJ1-1, with unresolved D. This sample comprised CD4+ T cells from blood, cultured in vitro, obtained after SARS-CoV-2 vaccination. The source is a human donor who had recovered from COVID-19. CDR3 nucleotide sequence: TGTGCCAGCAAGCCCTGGGAGTCGAACACTGAAGCTTTCTTT. Translation: CASKPWESNTEAFF.